This entry concerns a single T cell receptor beta chain. Other DNA variants within this sample encode the same CDR3. In terms of age and location, participants ranged from roughly 18 to 100 years and lived in about 25 US areas. Per the original methods: Using reference gene primer amplification, nucleated cell counts were estimated. The method was immunoSEQ multiplex PCR; TCRdb's version includes in-frame clones alone and lacks a portion of them. Clone size and V and J calls were adopted from that table, with D and trimming inferred from the DNA. Here the sample spans approximately 240,000 clones, around 89% being singletons. The data stem from a study of blood T cell repertoires in COVID-19. Study context: Whether acute or convalescent, the COVID-19 samples came from the United States, Italy and Spain.

V lost 9 bases to trimming and J lost 2 bases; unmatched junction nucleotides: 3. The germline V gene has CDR1 LNHDA and CDR2 SQIVND (reference sequence). This CDR3 has 13 residues. The source is a woman younger than 35 in a cohort exposed to, infected with or recovered from COVID-19 (not recorded which). Source material: PBMCs or T cells enriched from blood (not recorded which). V is TRBV19 and J is TRBJ1-1; 10 bases align to TRBD1. This CDR3 reads CASRDRGNTEAFF. CDR3 DNA sequence: TGTGCCAGCCGGGACAGGGGTAACACTGAAGCTTTCTTT.